The entry below gives a single T cell receptor beta chain sequence along with its context. What it binds is not known. The record originates from a study of cytomegalovirus exposure and HLA in healthy donors. Notes on the study in general: TCR beta V- and J-gene trimming, according to a later analysis, was linked to a missense DCLRE1C variant. The study designated 164 TCR beta chains cytomegalovirus-associated.

PCR used 60 Vbeta primers and 13 Jbeta primers. Clones were read by immunoSEQ multiplex PCR, and TCRdb kept only the in-frame ones, dropping some. This sample carries 160,000 or so clones, approximately 81% of them seen once, and the ten largest clones take approximately 0.98%. The sequence was collected from a young man in good health and CMV-seronegative. Sequenced sample: PBMCs.

The CDR3 sequence: CASSLGLEEPLHF. The CDR3 DNA sequence: TGTGCCAGCAGCCTGGGACTTGAGGAACCCCTCCACTTT. The V gene is TRBV5-5, the J gene TRBJ1-6; TRBD1 might be the D (5 bases). This CDR3 contains 13 residues. From germline, CDR1 is SGHKS and CDR2 YYEKEE (reference sequence). Trimming cost V 4 bases and J 12 bases, with 14 bases left between them.